A single sample is the source of the 27 T cell receptor beta chains below, sequenced in a study of shared clonotypes between healthy human individuals. Sequenced by immunoSEQ multiplex PCR; TCRdb stores in-frame clones only, minus some. The profile shows about 640,000 clones, roughly 78% of them singletons. The sequenced sample was memory CD4+ T cells sorted from blood. Specified subset: CD45RA-negative fraction. These receptors came from a woman in her twenties or thirties in good health.

The chain combines TRBV5-4 with TRBJ2-7, with a possible D match to TRBD2 (6 bases). Germline-derived CDR1 and CDR2 are SGHNT and YYREEE (reference sequence). This CDR3 spans 13 amino acids. Trimming took 3 bases from V and 3 from J, leaving 10 bases between them. The CDR3 coding sequence is TGTGCCAGCAGCTCTTCCGGGAGCTACGAGCAGTACTTC. Its translation: CASSSSGSYEQYF.

The chain has TRBV29-1 and TRBJ1-1; unclear D gene. Germline V gene lookup returns CDR1 SQVTM and CDR2 ANQGSEA. This CDR3 region has 11 residues. With 4 bases removed from V and 3 bases from J, the gap between germline ends came to 6 bases. CDR3 nucleotide sequence: TGCAGCGTTGGGACGGACACTGAAGCTTTCTTT. Its translation: CSVGTDTEAFF.

The chain links TRBV10-2 to TRBJ1-4, with 11 bases that match TRBD1. Germline values: CDR1 WSHSY, CDR2 SAAADI. The CDR3 length is 16 residues. Trimming removed 6 bases from V and 2 bases from J; junction bases left unmatched: 5. The CDR3 loop is CASRRGQGATNEKLFF. The CDR3 coding sequence is TGCGCCAGCAGGAGAGGACAGGGGGCTACTAATGAAAAACTGTTTTTT.

The chain recombines TRBV6-5 with TRBJ1-1, with D maybe TRBD1 (6 bases). The CDR3 consists of 14 residues. Trimming pared 2 bases from V and 5 bases from J, leaving 12 bases between. Germline lookup yields CDR1 MNHEY and CDR2 SVGAGI. The CDR3 is CASSYVDSSTEAFF. The DNA of the CDR3 is TGTGCCAGCAGTTACGTGGACAGTAGTACTGAAGCTTTCTTT.

For this clone: Other DNA sequences in this sample translate to the same CDR3. The gene calls are TRBV7-2 and TRBJ2-5; D gene unclear. The length of the CDR3 is 13 residues. The V end was cut by 3 bases, the J end by 1 base, with 6 bases between. Germline-derived CDR1 and CDR2 are SGHTA and FQGNSA. CDR3 sequence: CASSLGLQETQYF. CDR3 bases: TGTGCCAGCAGCTTGGGTCTCCAAGAGACCCAGTACTTC.

The chain links TRBV6-5 to TRBJ2-5, with D maybe TRBD2 (5 bases). V lost 0 bases, J lost 5 bases, and 13 bases lay in between. This CDR3 comprises 15 residues. Germline assignment: CDR1 MNHEY and CDR2 SVGAGI. DNA of the CDR3: TGTGCCAGCAGTTACTCGAGAGGGTTAGTGGAGACCCAGTACTTC. Its translation is CASSYSRGLVETQYF.

This clone was found once. V gene TRBV29-1 combines with J gene TRBJ2-3; 8 bases are a match to TRBD1. The V and J ends lost 3 bases and 2 bases, in that order; junction bases with no gene match: 7. The CDR3 has 15 amino acids. Per germline, CDR1 SQVTM and CDR2 ANQGSEA. This CDR3 is CSVEKNRGNTDTQYF. DNA for the CDR3: TGCAGCGTTGAGAAGAACAGGGGGAACACAGATACGCAGTATTTT.

V is TRBV9 and J is TRBJ1-3; the match to TRBD1 covers 8 bases. Trimming cost V 3 bases and J 8 bases; bases outside gene matches: 10. The CDR3 covers 15 residues. Per germline, CDR1 SGDLS and CDR2 YYNGEE. CDR3 amino acids: CASSAETGVGHTIYF. The CDR3 coding sequence is TGTGCCAGCAGCGCAGAGACAGGGGTCGGTCACACCATATATTTT.

The chain has TRBV6-5 and TRBJ1-2, with D maybe TRBD1 (5 bases). From germline, CDR1 is MNHEY and CDR2 SVGAGI. The CDR3 runs to 14 residues. V gave up 2 bases and J gave up 7 bases, with 14 bases separating them. CDR3 loop: CASSYRSVGGGYTF. The DNA of the CDR3 is TGTGCCAGCAGTTACCGGTCCGTGGGGGGTGGCTACACCTTC.

The chain links TRBV2 to TRBJ1-4, with D perhaps TRBD1 (5 bases). The ends were cut back, 8 bases at V and 11 bases at J, with 12 bases in the middle. This CDR3 is 11 amino acids long. From germline, CDR1 is SNHLY and CDR2 FYNNEI. In DNA, the CDR3 is TGTGCCAGCGGGGGACCCGAGAAACTGTTTTTT. Residues: CASGGPEKLFF.

This chain joins TRBV5-4 and TRBJ2-1; D not resolved. The V and J ends lost 4 bases and 0 bases respectively, with 11 bases between them. The CDR3 is 15 amino acids. CDR1 and CDR2 (germline): SGHNT, YYREEE (reference sequence). DNA of the CDR3: TGTGCCAGCAGCCTTGACCCTACCTCCTACAATGAGCAGTTCTTC. The encoded protein is CASSLDPTSYNEQFF. Supplemented by reference TRBV5-4 and TRBJ2-1, the full variable domain reads ETGVTQSPTHLIKTRGQQVTLRCSSQSGHNTVSWYQQALGQGPQFIFQYYREEENGRGNFPPRFSGLQFPNYSSELNVNALELDDSALYLCASSLDPTSYNEQFFGPGTRLTVL.

The chain couples TRBV6-6 to TRBJ2-1; tentatively, D is TRBD2 (6 bases). Germline V lookup: CDR1 MNHNY, CDR2 SVGAGI (reference sequence). V was trimmed by 4 bases and J by 5 bases, leaving 15 bases between them. The CDR3 totals 15 residues. The CDR3 nucleotides are TGTGCCAGCAGTTGGATCTGGACTACAAACAATGAGCAGTTCTTC. Its translation: CASSWIWTTNNEQFF.

The chain carries TRBV7-9 and TRBJ2-1; 14 bases match TRBD2. V shed 5 bases and J 9 bases; nucleotides not matched to a gene: 6. Germline CDR1 reads SEHNR; CDR2 reads FQNEAQ (reference sequence). This CDR3 spans 15 amino acids. The CDR3 DNA reads TGTGCCAGCAGCACCTCCGGGACTAGCGGGAGTGAGCAGTTCTTC. Translating gives CASSTSGTSGSEQFF.

This clone was picked up many times. CDR3 nucleotide sequence: TGCAGCGTCGACCGAACCTCCGGGGGAGGCTACACCTTC. Residues: CSVDRTSGGGYTF. The chain uses TRBV29-1 and TRBJ1-2, with D possibly TRBD1 on 5 matching bases. The CDR3 consists of 13 residues. Germline CDR1 and CDR2: SQVTM and ANQGSEA. V lost 6 bases and J 8 bases, leaving 19 bases between the germline ends.

The gene calls are TRBV28 and TRBJ1-5, with a tentative D call TRBD1 (5 bases). V was pared by 2 bases and J by 2 bases, with 10 bases between. Germline values: CDR1 MDHEN, CDR2 SYDVKM. The CDR3 length is 15 residues. CDR3 region: CASSLGGVGNQPQHF. The CDR3 DNA reads as TGTGCCAGCAGTTTAGGGGGGGTGGGCAATCAGCCCCAGCATTTT.

This chain connects TRBV10-3 to TRBJ2-1; TRBD2 matches at 8 bases. CDR3 length: 14 amino acids. V was pared by 10 bases and J by 4 bases, with 9 bases of the junction left unmatched. The germline V gene has CDR1 ENHRY and CDR2 SYGVKD. The CDR3 region is CATKAGEVYNEQFF. CDR3 nucleotides: TGTGCCACGAAAGCGGGAGAGGTTTACAATGAGCAGTTCTTC.

This clone was seen more than once but under ten times. This chain uses TRBV9 with TRBJ1-1; D call uncertain. This CDR3 has 13 residues. Germline loops: CDR1 SGDLS, CDR2 YYNGEE. Trimming removed 2 bases from V and 2 bases from J, with 7 bases in between. CDR3 region: CASSVQTNTEAFF. The CDR3 DNA is TGTGCCAGCAGCGTCCAAACAAACACTGAAGCTTTCTTT.

This chain links TRBV5-1 with TRBJ2-1; D unresolved. Trimming left V 0 bases short and J 5 bases short, with 9 bases between. This CDR3 has 14 amino acids. CDR1 and CDR2 from the germline V gene are SGHRS and YFSETQ. The CDR3: CASSLGAGNNEQFF. The CDR3 nucleotides are TGCGCCAGCAGCTTGGGGGCCGGTAACAATGAGCAGTTCTTC.

This chain connects TRBV18 to TRBJ2-7; unclear D gene. The CDR3 is 19 amino acids. V dropped 4 bases and J dropped 0 bases, with 25 bases sitting between them. Germline CDR1 and CDR2: KGHSH and LQKENI. The CDR3 loop is CASSRGLRIGRVSSYEQYF. The DNA of the CDR3 is TGTGCCAGCTCACGGGGATTGAGGATTGGACGTGTTAGCTCCTACGAGCAGTACTTC.

The V and J genes are TRBV5-6 and TRBJ1-2; no clear D. The CDR3 runs 17 residues. Germline CDR1 is SGHDT and CDR2 is YYEEEE. Trimming stripped 3 bases from V and 7 bases from J, with 25 bases between. The CDR3 spells CASSSSTKLTSQRGYTF. The CDR3 coding sequence is TGTGCCAGCAGCTCGTCGACGAAGTTAACTTCTCAGCGTGGCTACACCTTC.

The chain combines TRBV6-1 with TRBJ2-7; 10 positions match TRBD2. The CDR3 spans 13 residues. Germline trimming cut 10 bases from V and 3 bases from J; bases unmatched to any gene: 6. Germline lookup yields CDR1 MNHNS and CDR2 SASEGT. CDR3 DNA: TGTGCCACCCGGACTAGCGGTTTCTACGAGCAGTACTTC. This codes for CATRTSGFYEQYF.

Only a few counts were recorded for this clone. A far larger clone is one nucleotide away, so this likely arose from a read error. Other DNA sequences in the sample encode the same CDR3. This chain connects TRBV7-2 to TRBJ2-7, with 7 bases identical to TRBD2. The trim removed 3 bases at V and 0 bases at J, leaving 2 bases unmatched. Per germline, CDR1 SGHTA and CDR2 FQGNSA. The CDR3 loop spans 14 amino acids. The CDR3 protein is CASSFQRDSYEQYF. The CDR3 DNA sequence: TGTGCCAGCAGCTTTCAGCGGGACTCCTACGAGCAGTACTTC.

The rearrangement joins TRBV7-9 to TRBJ1-2, with 8 bases aligning to TRBD1. Germline V CDR1 and CDR2: SEHNR, FQNEAQ (reference sequence). V lost 4 bases and J lost 7; bases outside the gene matches: 8. This CDR3 has 14 amino acids. The CDR3 loop reads CASSSTTGGLGYTF. For the CDR3, the DNA is TGTGCCAGCAGCTCAACCACAGGGGGACTTGGCTACACCTTC.

The V gene is TRBV5-4, the J gene TRBJ1-1, with D unresolved. The CDR3 runs to 14 residues. Per germline, CDR1 SGHNT and CDR2 YYREEE (reference sequence). Trimming shortened V by 4 bases and J by 9 bases, and 19 bases separated the two germline ends. CDR3 bases: TGTGCCAGCAGCCCTATCGATCCGGGTCGTAAAGCTTTCTTT. Translating gives CASSPIDPGRKAFF.

This clone occurred a few times. The rearrangement uses TRBV5-1 and TRBJ2-3; TRBD2 agrees at 11 bases. CDR1 and CDR2 from the germline V gene are SGHRS and YFSETQ. The CDR3 loop spans 16 amino acids. J gave up 1 base and V 3 bases, and 4 bases lay outside the gene matches. CDR3 sequence (DNA): TGCGCCAGCAGCTCCGGGACTAGCGGAGGCACAGATACGCAGTATTTT. Its translation is CASSSGTSGGTDTQYF.

The chain uses TRBV18 and TRBJ2-7, with D possibly matching TRBD2 (6 bases). The germline CDR1 and CDR2 sequences are KGHSH and LQKENI. The V end lost 3 bases, the J end lost 7 bases, and 13 bases lay between the germline ends. The CDR3 runs to 13 residues. The CDR3 loop is CASSPRTNLEQYF. The CDR3 DNA sequence: TGTGCCAGCTCACCTAGGACTAACTTAGAGCAGTACTTC.

The table lists this clone with a few counts. V and J are TRBV30 and TRBJ2-5; D may correspond to TRBD1 or TRBD2 (5 bases each). The ends were cut back, 1 base at V and 5 bases at J, with 20 bases in the middle. Germline V gene lookup returns CDR1 GTSNPN and CDR2 SVGIG (reference sequence). The CDR3 length is 16 residues. Here the CDR3 reads CAWSGWLGTGRETQYF. CDR3 bases: TGTGCCTGGAGTGGTTGGCTGGGGACGGGTCGGGAGACCCAGTACTTC.